Below, one T cell receptor beta chain is given with its context. The PCR ran on 60 Vbeta and 13 Jbeta primers. As originally analysed: Per a later analysis, the number of unique TCR beta chains was approximately 80 million, of which roughly 10 million were shared. The repertoire was sequenced with immunoSEQ multiplex PCR; TCRdb's copy has only in-frame clones and lacks some. Clonal size and the V and J genes are those of that table, whereas D and trimming came from the DNA. The sample has around 98,000 clones, roughly three quarters seen once; the top ten hold approximately 3.8%. The record originates from a study of cytomegalovirus exposure and HLA in healthy donors. V gave up 1 base and J gave up 2 bases, with 12 bases separating them. The CDR3 has 16 amino acids. CDR1 SGHTA and CDR2 FQGNSA come from the germline V gene.

The chain has TRBV7-2 and TRBJ2-1, with D possibly being TRBD1 (6 bases). The material sequenced was PBMCs. The receptor's source is a woman aged 40 to 55 in good health and CMV-seronegative. DNA for the CDR3: TGTGCCAGCAGCTTAGTAGGGACACCGACCTACAATGAGCAGTTCTTC. Residues: CASSLVGTPTYNEQFF.